One sample yielded the 30 T cell receptor beta chains listed below, sequenced in a study of T cell responses to AZD1222 COVID-19 vaccine. The repertoire was sequenced with immunoSEQ multiplex PCR; TCRdb's copy has only in-frame clones and lacks some. The profile shows about 130,000 clones, more than 80% of them singletons. The specimen was peripheral blood, collected on day 0 of AZD1222 vaccination. The receptor source for this set is an adult in good health.

This clone was seen only once. DNA of the CDR3: TGCAGCGCCGGGACAGGGGGCGTCGGCGGGGAGCTGTTTTTT. It specifies CSAGTGGVGGELFF. V usage is TRBV29-1 and J usage is TRBJ2-2, with 12 bases identical to TRBD1. The germline V gene encodes CDR1 SQVTM and CDR2 ANQGSEA. CDR3 size: 14 residues. Trimming took 7 bases from V and 7 from J; bases not matched to a gene: 7.

The genes are TRBV5-1 and TRBJ2-7; no reliable D call. Per the germline V gene, CDR1 is SGHRS and CDR2 is YFSETQ. V was pared by 3 bases and J by 5 bases, with 12 bases between. The length of the CDR3 is 13 residues. The CDR3: CASSSFGPDEQYF. CDR3 coding DNA: TGCGCCAGCAGCTCCTTTGGTCCCGACGAGCAGTACTTC.

The rearrangement joins TRBV7-8 to TRBJ1-6; D is uncertain. The CDR3 contains 17 residues. The germline V gene has CDR1 SGHVS and CDR2 FQNEAQ. Trimming cost V 0 bases and J 11 bases, with 20 bases left between them. The CDR3 loop reads CASSLARSGAVNPPLHF. Written as DNA, the CDR3 is TGTGCCAGCAGCTTAGCCCGATCGGGCGCGGTAAATCCACCCCTCCACTTT.

The chain uses TRBV19 and TRBJ1-6, with D perhaps TRBD1 (5 bases). The CDR3 covers 15 residues. Per the germline V gene, CDR1 is LNHDA and CDR2 is SQIVND (reference sequence). The V and J ends lost 6 bases and 7 bases respectively, with 16 bases between them. CDR3 DNA sequence: TGTGCCAGTAGGTTAAGTGGGGCTCGGAATTCACCCCTCCACTTT. Its protein product is CASRLSGARNSPLHF.

This chain joins TRBV6-1 and TRBJ1-2; 7 nucleotides agree with TRBD1. Germline V gives CDR1 MNHNS, CDR2 SASEGT. This CDR3 spans 18 amino acids. Losses at the gene ends were 4 bases for V and 2 bases for J; bases not matched to a gene: 16. CDR3 DNA: TGTGCCAGCAGTGGGTCCCTACCCCCCGGGACAGTGAACTATGGCTACACCTTC. Its protein product is CASSGSLPPGTVNYGYTF.

The rearrangement links TRBV19 to TRBJ1-5; D not resolved. Per the germline V gene, CDR1 is LNHDA and CDR2 is SQIVND (reference sequence). This CDR3 is 15 amino acids long. The ends were cut back, 6 bases at V and 7 bases at J, with 19 bases in the middle. CDR3 sequence: CASRAARRGVQPQHF. In DNA, the CDR3 is TGTGCCAGTAGAGCCGCCCGCCGGGGAGTGCAGCCCCAGCATTTT.

The count of this clone is one. The gene calls are TRBV12-2 and TRBJ1-2; the table's D call, TRBD1, was not checked against the DNA. TRBV12-2 counts as a pseudogene. The length of the CDR3 is 13 residues. CDR3 protein: CASRFSGFYGYTF. The CDR3 bases are TGTGCAAGTCGCTTCTCAGGGTTCTATGGCTACACCTTC.

CDR3 nucleotides: TGCAGTGCTAGTGGGCAGGCGAACACTGAAGCTTTCTTT. Protein: CSASGQANTEAFF. This chain links TRBV20-1 with TRBJ1-1; D remains unclear. V was shortened by 3 bases and J by 1 base, with 9 bases between the two germline ends. The CDR3 is 13 residues long. CDR1 is DFQATT, CDR2 SNEGSKA, per germline (reference sequence).

The chain employs TRBV2 and TRBJ2-1, with D hard to call. This CDR3 region has 14 residues. Per germline, CDR1 SNHLY and CDR2 FYNNEI. V lost 2 bases and J 2 bases, leaving 7 bases between the germline ends. The CDR3 is CASSELVPYNEQFF. The CDR3 DNA sequence: TGTGCCAGCAGTGAACTGGTCCCCTACAATGAGCAGTTCTTC.

Here the CDR3 reads CASSLSGTRVREQYF. Here the CDR3 DNA reads TGTGCCAGCAGCTTGTCCGGGACTCGGGTTAGAGAGCAGTACTTC. The chain is built from TRBV5-4 and TRBJ2-7, with a tentative D call TRBD2 (6 bases). V was pared by 1 base and J by 7 bases, with 18 bases between. The CDR3 consists of 15 residues. Germline CDR1 SGHNT, CDR2 YYREEE (reference sequence).

The chain joins TRBV30 to TRBJ2-7; D could derive from TRBD1 or TRBD2 (5 bases each). This CDR3 is 16 amino acids long. Trimming removed 2 bases at V and 2 bases at J, with 19 bases between. Per the germline V gene, CDR1 is GTSNPN and CDR2 is SVGIG (reference sequence). CDR3 sequence reads: CAWSKLRDGGTYEQYF. The CDR3, as DNA: TGTGCCTGGAGTAAGCTCCGGGACGGTGGAACCTACGAGCAGTACTTC.

V usage is TRBV27 and J usage is TRBJ1-5; maybe TRBD1 (6 bases). In germline, CDR1 is MNHEY, CDR2 SMNVEV (reference sequence). The CDR3 loop spans 14 amino acids. Trimming shortened V by 6 bases and J by 6 bases, and 15 bases separated the two germline ends. The CDR3 is CASSFTGTGQPQHF. The CDR3, as DNA: TGTGCCAGCAGCTTTACAGGGACCGGTCAGCCCCAGCATTTT.

V is TRBV5-1 and J is TRBJ1-1; 7 bases fit TRBD1. Germline values: CDR1 SGHRS, CDR2 YFSETQ. This CDR3 has 14 amino acids. The V segment lost 2 bases and the J segment 4 bases; nucleotides outside the gene matches: 5. Here the CDR3 DNA reads TGCGCCAGCAGCTTCAAGGGGGCAGGCACTGAAGCTTTCTTT. It specifies CASSFKGAGTEAFF.

This chain joins TRBV27 and TRBJ1-5; D is unclear. Germline CDR1 MNHEY, CDR2 SMNVEV (reference sequence). Trimming left V 4 bases short and J 3 bases short, with 7 bases between. This CDR3 has 13 residues. The CDR3 region is CASSYGYNQPQHF. In DNA, the CDR3 is TGTGCCAGCAGTTACGGGTACAATCAGCCCCAGCATTTT.

The rearrangement joins TRBV5-4 to TRBJ1-1, with TRBD1 matching over 11 bases. The CDR3 is 15 amino acids. The germline CDR1 and CDR2 sequences are SGHNT and YYREEE (reference sequence). The J segment lost 5 bases and the V segment lost 3 bases, leaving 6 bases of the junction unmatched. This CDR3 is CASSSVGQGATEAFF. The CDR3, as DNA: TGTGCCAGCAGCTCCGTTGGACAGGGGGCAACTGAAGCTTTCTTT.

This clone came up once. The chain joins TRBV7-6 to TRBJ1-2, with 7 bases that match TRBD1. CDR1 and CDR2 (germline): SGHVS, FNYEAQ. The CDR3 loop spans 15 amino acids. V gave up 1 base and J gave up 0 bases; unmatched junction bases: 2. CDR3 DNA sequence: TGTGCCAGCAGCTTAGTCCAGGGGGCTAACTATGGCTACACCTTC. It codes for CASSLVQGANYGYTF. Variable domain in full (rest from reference TRBV7-6 and TRBJ1-2): GAGVSQSPRYKVTKRGQDVALRCDPISGHVSLYWYRQALGQGPEFLTYFNYEAQQDKSGLPNDRFSAERPEGSISTLTIQRTEQRDSAMYRCASSLVQGANYGYTFGSGTRLTVV.

This rearrangement joins TRBV2 to TRBJ2-3; 8 bases fit TRBD2. The CDR3 is 15 amino acids. Looked up from germline, CDR1 is SNHLY and CDR2 is FYNNEI. Trimming took 1 base from V and 8 from J; bases not matched to a gene: 8. This CDR3 is CASSEDLHAGGTQYF. CDR3 DNA: TGTGCCAGCAGTGAAGACTTACACGCGGGGGGTACGCAGTATTTT. The variable domain in full, with the rest retrieved from reference TRBV2 and TRBJ2-3, is EPEVTQTPSHQVTQMGQEVILRCVPISNHLYFYWYRQILGQKVEFLVSFYNNEISEKSEIFDDQFSVERPDGSNFTLKIRSTKLEDSAMYFCASSEDLHAGGTQYFGPGTRLTVL.

The V call is TRBV5-4, the J call TRBJ2-5; 9 bases align to TRBD1. V dropped 3 bases and J dropped 5; count of bases not matched to a gene: 5. There are 14 residues in the CDR3. The germline CDR1 and CDR2 sequences are SGHNT and YYREEE (reference sequence). CDR3 sequence: CASSYRQGGETQYF. CDR3 DNA: TGTGCCAGCAGCTATCGACAGGGGGGCGAGACCCAGTACTTC.

The chain employs TRBV7-9 and TRBJ1-5; D unclear. V lost 1 base, J lost 3 bases, and 7 bases lay in between. CDR1 SEHNR and CDR2 FQNEAQ come from the germline V gene (reference sequence). The CDR3 has 14 residues. The CDR3 protein is CASSLDGFNQPQHF. The CDR3 DNA is TGTGCCAGCAGCTTAGACGGTTTCAATCAGCCCCAGCATTTT.

The chain links TRBV6-5 to TRBJ1-5, with TRBD1 as a possible D gene (6 bases). This CDR3 has 14 amino acids. Per germline, CDR1 MNHEY and CDR2 SVGAGI. V lost 6 bases and J 2 bases, leaving 11 bases between the germline ends. Written as DNA, the CDR3 is TGTGCCAGCAGGAAGGGGGGGGGCAATCAGCCCCAGCATTTT. Protein product: CASRKGGGNQPQHF.

The J gene is TRBJ1-4, the V gene TRBV30; D ambiguous. Deletions cut 0 bases from V and 7 bases from J, with 3 bases between. CDR3 length: 11 residues. From germline, CDR1 is GTSNPN and CDR2 SVGIG (reference sequence). The CDR3 DNA reads as TGTGCCTGGAGTGTACCTGAAAAACTGTTTTTT. Its translation is CAWSVPEKLFF.

In its sample, this clone was seen once. CDR3 in DNA: TGTGCCAGCAGCTTAGGGTCCACCGGGGAGCTGTTTTTT. Its translation: CASSLGSTGELFF. The chain employs TRBV11-3 and TRBJ2-2; the D is unclear. CDR3 length equals 13 residues. V dropped 1 base and J dropped 4 bases, with 4 bases sitting between them. Germline V gene sequence: CDR1 SGHNT, CDR2 YENEEA. The full variable domain, rest sourced from reference TRBV11-3 and TRBJ2-2, is EAGVVQSPRYKIIEKKQPVAFWCNPISGHNTLYWYLQNLGQGPELLIRYENEEAVDDSQLPKDRFSAERLKGVDSTLKIQPAELGDSAVYLCASSLGSTGELFFGEGSRLTVL.

The chain combines TRBV14 with TRBJ1-6; D is unresolved. The V gene's germline CDR1 is SGHDN and CDR2 FVKESK. V was trimmed by 0 bases and J by 2 bases, leaving 2 bases between them. The CDR3 totals 14 residues. The CDR3 spells CASSQEAYNSPLHF. The DNA for the CDR3 is TGTGCCAGCAGCCAAGAGGCCTATAATTCACCCCTCCACTTT.

This rearrangement joins TRBV7-3 to TRBJ2-1; tentatively, D is TRBD2 (5 bases). The CDR3 totals 16 residues. Germline V gives CDR1 SGHTA, CDR2 FQGTGA. Trimming took 2 bases from V and 6 from J, leaving 17 bases between them. For the CDR3, the DNA is TGTGCCAGCAGCTTAGGCCCGGGAAAAGAGAGCAATGAGCAGTTCTTC. Protein: CASSLGPGKESNEQFF.

The V gene is TRBV7-9, the J gene TRBJ1-4; the D gene is possibly TRBD1 (6 bases). The CDR3 extends over 14 amino acids. Germline CDR1 reads SEHNR; CDR2 reads FQNEAQ (reference sequence). V was shortened by 7 bases and J by 8 bases, with 17 bases between the two germline ends. The CDR3 loop is CASTTRAGEEKLFF. CDR3 nucleotide sequence: TGTGCCAGCACCACGAGGGCAGGGGAGGAAAAACTGTTTTTT. Full variable domain (rest looked up from reference TRBV7-9 and TRBJ1-4): DTGVSQNPRHKITKRGQNVTFRCDPISEHNRLYWYRQTLGQGPEFLTYFQNEAQLEKSRLLSDRFSAERPKGSFSTLEIQRTEQGDSAMYLCASTTRAGEEKLFFGSGTQLSVL.

The chain uses TRBV10-3 and TRBJ2-1, with 11 nucleotides matching TRBD1. Germline values: CDR1 ENHRY, CDR2 SYGVKD. Trimming took 10 bases from V and 2 from J; bases not matched to a gene: 7. There are 15 residues in the CDR3. CDR3 in DNA: TGTGCCACCTTTAAGGGACAGGGGGCCTACAATGAGCAGTTCTTC. This sequence encodes CATFKGQGAYNEQFF.

This clone was counted a few times. The DNA of the CDR3 is TGTGCCAGCAGCCTAGGGCGGGGCTATGGCTACACCTTC. The encoded protein is CASSLGRGYGYTF. The chain combines TRBV27 with TRBJ1-2; the D is unclear. The CDR3 extends over 13 amino acids. The V and J ends lost 6 bases and 4 bases respectively, with 12 bases between them. Germline V lookup: CDR1 MNHEY, CDR2 SMNVEV (reference sequence).

This clone was picked up one time. The J gene is TRBJ1-2, the V gene TRBV12-3 or TRBV12-4, with D tentatively TRBD1 (6 bases). The CDR3 spans 12 residues. The V end lost 4 bases, the J end lost 8 bases, and 11 bases lay between the germline ends. The CDR3: CASSSDRSGYTF. The CDR3 region has the DNA TGTGCCAGCAGTTCTGACAGGAGCGGCTACACCTTC.

This clone has only a few counts. The rearrangement joins TRBV6-2 or TRBV6-3 to TRBJ2-7; 8 bases are a match to TRBD1. The germline gives CDR1 MNHEY, CDR2 SVGEGT. V gave up 4 bases and J gave up 1 base; unmatched junction bases: 6. The CDR3 spans 15 residues. CDR3 nucleotide sequence: TGTGCCAGCAGTTCCTGGACAGGGAATTCCTACGAGCAGTACTTC. Amino acid sequence: CASSSWTGNSYEQYF.

The chain uses TRBV28 and TRBJ1-5; D is unresolved. This CDR3 is built from 17 residues. Germline lookup yields CDR1 MDHEN and CDR2 SYDVKM. V was trimmed by 4 bases and J by 0 bases, leaving 16 bases between them. The CDR3 DNA sequence: TGTGCCAGCAGTTGGAAGGGTTCTCCTTCTAGCAATCAGCCCCAGCATTTT. This sequence encodes CASSWKGSPSSNQPQHF.